This TCR beta chain was found in a study of monozygotic twins with inflammatory bowel disease. TCRdb reprocessed the 5' RACE reads and keeps a single row for each CDR3 protein, giving no DNA. The listing records more than 75,000 distinct CDR3 sequences. Germline CDR1 and CDR2: LNHNV and YYDKDF (reference sequence). The length of the CDR3 is 15 residues. This TCR derives from a human donor with ulcerative colitis or Crohn's disease, or a healthy co-twin of an affected twin (not recorded which). V gene TRBV15 combines with J gene TRBJ1-2; TCRdb calls TRBD1, which cannot be checked without DNA. The sample comprised blood. The chain's CDR3 is CATSNLQFDSYGYTF.